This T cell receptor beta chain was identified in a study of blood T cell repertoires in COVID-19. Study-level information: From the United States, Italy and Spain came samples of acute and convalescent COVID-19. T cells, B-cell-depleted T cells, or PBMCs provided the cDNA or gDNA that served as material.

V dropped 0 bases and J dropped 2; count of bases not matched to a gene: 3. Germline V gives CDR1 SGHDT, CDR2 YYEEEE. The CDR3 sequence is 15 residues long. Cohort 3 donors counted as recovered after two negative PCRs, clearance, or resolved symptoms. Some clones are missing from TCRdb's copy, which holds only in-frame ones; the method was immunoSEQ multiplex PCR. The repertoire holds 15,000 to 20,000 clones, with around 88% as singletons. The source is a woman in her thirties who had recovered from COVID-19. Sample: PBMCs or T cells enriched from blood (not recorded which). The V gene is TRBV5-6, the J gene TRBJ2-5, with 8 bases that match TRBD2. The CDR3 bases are TGTGCCAGCAGCTTGGCCGGGAGGGGGCAAGAGACCCAGTACTTC. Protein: CASSLAGRGQETQYF.